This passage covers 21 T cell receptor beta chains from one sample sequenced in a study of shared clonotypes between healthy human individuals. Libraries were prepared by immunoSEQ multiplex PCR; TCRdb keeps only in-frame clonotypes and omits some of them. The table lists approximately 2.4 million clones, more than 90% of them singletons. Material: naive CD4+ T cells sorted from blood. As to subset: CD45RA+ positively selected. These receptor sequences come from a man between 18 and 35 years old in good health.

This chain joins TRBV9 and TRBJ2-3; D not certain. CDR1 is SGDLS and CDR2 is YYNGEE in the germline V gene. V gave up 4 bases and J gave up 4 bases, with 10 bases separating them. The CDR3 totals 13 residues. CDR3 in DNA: TGTGCCAGCAGCATTCAAGGCCCAGATACGCAGTATTTT. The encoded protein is CASSIQGPDTQYF.

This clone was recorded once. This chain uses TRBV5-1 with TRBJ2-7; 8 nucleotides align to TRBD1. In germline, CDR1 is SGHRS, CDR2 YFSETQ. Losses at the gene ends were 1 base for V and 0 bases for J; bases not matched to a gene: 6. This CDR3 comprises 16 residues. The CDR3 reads CASSLTGQGPSYEQYF. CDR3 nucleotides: TGCGCCAGCAGCTTGACCGGACAGGGTCCCTCCTACGAGCAGTACTTC. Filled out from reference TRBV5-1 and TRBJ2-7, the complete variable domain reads KAGVTQTPRYLIKTRGQQVTLSCSPISGHRSVSWYQQTPGQGLQFLFEYFSETQRNKGNFPGRFSGRQFSNSRSEMNVSTLELGDSALYLCASSLTGQGPSYEQYFGPGTRLTVT.

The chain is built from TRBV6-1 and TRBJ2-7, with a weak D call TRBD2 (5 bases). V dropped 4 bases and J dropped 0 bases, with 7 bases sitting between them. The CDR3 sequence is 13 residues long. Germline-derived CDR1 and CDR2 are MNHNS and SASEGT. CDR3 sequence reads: CASSVRGSYEQYF. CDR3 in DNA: TGTGCCAGCAGTGTTCGGGGCTCCTACGAGCAGTACTTC.

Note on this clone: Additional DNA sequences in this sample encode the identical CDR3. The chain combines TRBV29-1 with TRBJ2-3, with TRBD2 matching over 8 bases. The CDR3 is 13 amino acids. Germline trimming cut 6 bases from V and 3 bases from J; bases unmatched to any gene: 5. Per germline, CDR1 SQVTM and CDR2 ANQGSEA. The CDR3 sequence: CSVESGSTDTQYF. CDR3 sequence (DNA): TGCAGCGTCGAAAGCGGGAGTACAGATACGCAGTATTTT.

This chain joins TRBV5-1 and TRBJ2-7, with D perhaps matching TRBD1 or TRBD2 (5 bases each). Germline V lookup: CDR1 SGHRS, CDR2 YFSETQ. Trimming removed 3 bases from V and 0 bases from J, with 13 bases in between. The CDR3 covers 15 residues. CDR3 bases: TGCGCCAGCAGCTACGGGACGGCGAGCTCCTACGAGCAGTACTTC. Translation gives CASSYGTASSYEQYF.

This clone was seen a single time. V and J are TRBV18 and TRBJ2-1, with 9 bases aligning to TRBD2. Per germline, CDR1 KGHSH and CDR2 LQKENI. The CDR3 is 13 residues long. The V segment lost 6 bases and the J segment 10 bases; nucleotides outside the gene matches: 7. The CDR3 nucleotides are TGTGCCAGCTCGCCAGCGGGAGGTGGGGAGCAGTTCTTC. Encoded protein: CASSPAGGGEQFF.

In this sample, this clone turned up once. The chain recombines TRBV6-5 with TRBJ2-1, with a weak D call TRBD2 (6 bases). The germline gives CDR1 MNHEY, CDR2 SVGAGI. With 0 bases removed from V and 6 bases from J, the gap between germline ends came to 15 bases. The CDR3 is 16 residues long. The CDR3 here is CASSYSGGMGGNEQFF. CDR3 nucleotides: TGTGCCAGCAGTTACTCGGGCGGGATGGGCGGCAATGAGCAGTTCTTC.

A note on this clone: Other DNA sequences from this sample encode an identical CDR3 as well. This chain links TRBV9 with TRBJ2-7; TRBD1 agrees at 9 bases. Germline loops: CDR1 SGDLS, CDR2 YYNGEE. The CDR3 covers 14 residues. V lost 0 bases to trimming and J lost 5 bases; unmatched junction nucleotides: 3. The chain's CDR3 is CASSVDRGRNEQYF. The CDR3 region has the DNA TGTGCCAGCAGCGTAGACAGGGGGCGTAACGAGCAGTACTTC.

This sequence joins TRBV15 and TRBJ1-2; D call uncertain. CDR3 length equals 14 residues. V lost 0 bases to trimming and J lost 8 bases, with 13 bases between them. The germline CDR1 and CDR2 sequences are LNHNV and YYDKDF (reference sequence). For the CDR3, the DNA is TGTGCCACCAGCAGAGATCGGGTATCCTCCGGCTACACCTTC. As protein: CATSRDRVSSGYTF.

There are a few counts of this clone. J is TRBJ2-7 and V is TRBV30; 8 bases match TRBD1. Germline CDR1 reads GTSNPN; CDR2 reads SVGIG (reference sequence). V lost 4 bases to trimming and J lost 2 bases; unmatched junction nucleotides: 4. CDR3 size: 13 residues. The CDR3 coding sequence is TGTGCCTGGACGGACAGGGCTGCCTACGAGCAGTACTTC. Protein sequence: CAWTDRAAYEQYF.

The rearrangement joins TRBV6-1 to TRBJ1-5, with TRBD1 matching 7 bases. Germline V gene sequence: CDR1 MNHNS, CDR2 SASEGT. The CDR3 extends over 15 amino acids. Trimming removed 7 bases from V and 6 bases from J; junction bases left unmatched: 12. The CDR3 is CASIRLQGSAQPQHF. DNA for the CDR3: TGTGCCAGCATACGACTACAGGGGTCAGCTCAGCCCCAGCATTTT.

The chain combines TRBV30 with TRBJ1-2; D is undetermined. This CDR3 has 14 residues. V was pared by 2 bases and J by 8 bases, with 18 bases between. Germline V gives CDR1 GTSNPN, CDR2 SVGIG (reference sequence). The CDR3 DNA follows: TGTGCCTGGAGTTTGGGGTCCTGGGCACCCGGCTACACCTTC. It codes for CAWSLGSWAPGYTF.

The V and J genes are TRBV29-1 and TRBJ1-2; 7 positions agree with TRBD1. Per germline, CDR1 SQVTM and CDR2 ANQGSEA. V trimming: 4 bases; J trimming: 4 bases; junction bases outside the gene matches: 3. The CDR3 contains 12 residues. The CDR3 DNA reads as TGCAGCGTTGGGAGGGACAGCTATGGCTACACCTTC. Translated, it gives CSVGRDSYGYTF.

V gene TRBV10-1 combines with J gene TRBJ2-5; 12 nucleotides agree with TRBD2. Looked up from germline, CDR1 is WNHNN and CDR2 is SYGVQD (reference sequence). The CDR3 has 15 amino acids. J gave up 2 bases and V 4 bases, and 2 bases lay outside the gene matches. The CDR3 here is CASSGGLAGQETQYF. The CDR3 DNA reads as TGCGCCAGCAGTGGGGGACTAGCGGGTCAAGAGACCCAGTACTTC.

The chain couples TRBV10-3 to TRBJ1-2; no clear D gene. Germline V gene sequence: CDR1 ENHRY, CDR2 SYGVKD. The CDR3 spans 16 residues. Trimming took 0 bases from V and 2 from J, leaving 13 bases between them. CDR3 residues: CAISESRATSNYGYTF. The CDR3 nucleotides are TGTGCCATCAGTGAGTCGAGGGCAACTTCCAACTATGGCTACACCTTC.

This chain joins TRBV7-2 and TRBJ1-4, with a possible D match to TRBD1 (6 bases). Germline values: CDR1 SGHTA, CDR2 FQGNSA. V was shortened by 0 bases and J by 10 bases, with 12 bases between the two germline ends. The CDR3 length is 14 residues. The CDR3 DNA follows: TGTGCCAGCAGCTTAGCGCCGACAGGTGGAAAACTGTTTTTT. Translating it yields CASSLAPTGGKLFF.

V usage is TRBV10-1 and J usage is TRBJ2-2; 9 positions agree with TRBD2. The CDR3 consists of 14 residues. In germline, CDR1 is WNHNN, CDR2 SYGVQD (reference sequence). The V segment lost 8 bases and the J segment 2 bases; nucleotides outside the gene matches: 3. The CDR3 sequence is CASATSGNTGELFF. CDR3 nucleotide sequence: TGCGCCAGCGCGACTAGCGGTAACACCGGGGAGCTGTTTTTT.

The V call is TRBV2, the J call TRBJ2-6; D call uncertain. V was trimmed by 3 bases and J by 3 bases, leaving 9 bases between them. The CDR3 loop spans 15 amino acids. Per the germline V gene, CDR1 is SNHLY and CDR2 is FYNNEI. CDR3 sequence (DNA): TGTGCCAGCAGTGAGGTTGGAGATGGGGCCAACGTCCTGACTTTC. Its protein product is CASSEVGDGANVLTF. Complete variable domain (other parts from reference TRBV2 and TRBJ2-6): EPEVTQTPSHQVTQMGQEVILRCVPISNHLYFYWYRQILGQKVEFLVSFYNNEISEKSEIFDDQFSVERPDGSNFTLKIRSTKLEDSAMYFCASSEVGDGANVLTFGAGSRLTVL.

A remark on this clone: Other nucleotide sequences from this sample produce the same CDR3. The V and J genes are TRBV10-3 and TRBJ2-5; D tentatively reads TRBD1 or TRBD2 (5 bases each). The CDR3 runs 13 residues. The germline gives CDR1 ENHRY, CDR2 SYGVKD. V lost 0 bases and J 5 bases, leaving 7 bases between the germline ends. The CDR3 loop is CAISESREETQYF. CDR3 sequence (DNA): TGTGCCATCAGTGAGTCCAGGGAGGAGACCCAGTACTTC.

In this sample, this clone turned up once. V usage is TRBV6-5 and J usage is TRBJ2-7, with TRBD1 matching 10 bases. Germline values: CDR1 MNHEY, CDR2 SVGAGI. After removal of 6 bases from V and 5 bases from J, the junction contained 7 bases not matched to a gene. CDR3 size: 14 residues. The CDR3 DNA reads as TGTGCCAGCAGCCGAGGACAGGGGGTCCACGAGCAGTACTTC. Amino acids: CASSRGQGVHEQYF.

CDR3 sequence reads: CAINRMAGDTQYF. CDR3 nucleotide sequence: TGTGCCATCAATAGGATGGCGGGCGATACGCAGTATTTT. The chain is built from TRBV10-3 and TRBJ2-3, with a possible D match to TRBD2 (5 bases). The germline CDR1 and CDR2 sequences are ENHRY and SYGVKD. This CDR3 has 13 residues. Trimming took 7 bases from V and 6 from J, leaving 14 bases between them.